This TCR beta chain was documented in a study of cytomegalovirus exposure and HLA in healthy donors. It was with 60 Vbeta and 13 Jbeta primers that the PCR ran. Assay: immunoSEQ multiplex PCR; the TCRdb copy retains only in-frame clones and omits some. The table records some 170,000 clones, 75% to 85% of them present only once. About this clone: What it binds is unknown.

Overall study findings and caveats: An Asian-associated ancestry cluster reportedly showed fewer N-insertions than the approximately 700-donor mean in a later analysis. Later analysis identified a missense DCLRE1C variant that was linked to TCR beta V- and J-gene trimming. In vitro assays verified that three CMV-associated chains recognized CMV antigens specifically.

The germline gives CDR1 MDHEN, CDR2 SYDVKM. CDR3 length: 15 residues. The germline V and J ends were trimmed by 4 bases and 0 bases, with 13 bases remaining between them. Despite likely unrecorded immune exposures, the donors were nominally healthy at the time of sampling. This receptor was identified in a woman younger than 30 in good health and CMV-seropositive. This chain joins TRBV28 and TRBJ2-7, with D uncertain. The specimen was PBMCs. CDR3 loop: CASSSTVPSSYEQYF. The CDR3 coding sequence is TGTGCCAGCAGTTCCACAGTCCCGAGCTCCTACGAGCAGTACTTC.